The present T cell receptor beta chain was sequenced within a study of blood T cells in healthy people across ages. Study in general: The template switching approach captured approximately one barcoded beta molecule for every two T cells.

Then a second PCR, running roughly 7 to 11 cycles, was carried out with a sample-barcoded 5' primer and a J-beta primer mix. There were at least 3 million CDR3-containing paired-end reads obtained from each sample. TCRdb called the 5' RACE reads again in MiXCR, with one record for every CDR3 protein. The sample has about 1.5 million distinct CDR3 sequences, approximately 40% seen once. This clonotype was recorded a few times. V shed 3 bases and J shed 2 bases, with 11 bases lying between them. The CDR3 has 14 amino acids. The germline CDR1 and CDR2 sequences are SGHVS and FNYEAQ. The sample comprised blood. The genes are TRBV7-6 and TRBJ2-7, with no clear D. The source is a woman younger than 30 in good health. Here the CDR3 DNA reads TGTGCCAGCAGCTTCGATCACTGGGCCTACGAGCAGTACTTC. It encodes CASSFDHWAYEQYF.